This T cell receptor (beta chain) is drawn from a study of T cell responses to AZD1222 COVID-19 vaccine. Study background: Investigators merged groups given second doses at roughly 4 or roughly 12 weeks.

The trim removed 7 bases at V and 7 bases at J, leaving 11 bases unmatched. The germline CDR1 and CDR2 sequences are MDHEN and SYDVKM. The CDR3 is 16 amino acids. Assay: immunoSEQ multiplex PCR; the TCRdb copy retains only in-frame clones and omits some. This sample yields approximately 99,000 clones, of which 86% are seen a single time; less than 3.5% belongs to the top ten. The chain couples TRBV28 to TRBJ1-5; TRBD1 aligns across 12 bases. Sequences were derived from peripheral blood, sampled on day 0 of AZD1222 vaccination. This sequence originates from an adult in good health. CDR3 amino acids: CASINRDRGREQPQHF. As DNA, the CDR3 is TGTGCCAGCATAAACAGGGACAGGGGGCGTGAGCAGCCCCAGCATTTT.